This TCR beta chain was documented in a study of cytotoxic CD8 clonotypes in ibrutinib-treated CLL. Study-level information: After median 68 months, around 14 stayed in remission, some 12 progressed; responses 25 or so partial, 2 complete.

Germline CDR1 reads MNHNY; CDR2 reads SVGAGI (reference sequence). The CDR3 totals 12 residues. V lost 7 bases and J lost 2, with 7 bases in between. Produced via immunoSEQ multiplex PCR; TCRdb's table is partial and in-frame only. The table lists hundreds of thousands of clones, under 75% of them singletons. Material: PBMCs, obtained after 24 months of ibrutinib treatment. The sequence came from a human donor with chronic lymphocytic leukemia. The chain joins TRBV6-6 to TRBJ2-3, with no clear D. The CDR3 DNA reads TGTGCCAGCATGTCAGTCACAGATACGCAGTATTTT. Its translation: CASMSVTDTQYF.